The sequence of this T cell receptor beta chain was determined in a study of regulatory T cells in long-lasting Graves disease. V lost 3 bases and J 2 bases, leaving 11 bases between the germline ends. The CDR3 has 15 amino acids. Germline-derived CDR1 and CDR2 are SGHAT and FQNNGV. Time point defined: newly diagnosed GD, antithyroid drugs for less than 3 months. Extracted RNA from PBMCs served as the source of the TCR library. In building TCR beta libraries, iRepertoire HTBI primers were used together with Arm-PCR of CDR3 regions. Per the original methods: From all samples, identification returned some 13 TRBJ and approximately 61 TRBV segments. MiXCR, run by TCRdb on the multiplex PCR reads, gives a single entry per CDR3 protein. The V and J calls here are based on TCRdb, not the publication. Of around 420,000 distinct CDR3 sequences in the sample, 15% to 17% are singletons; the top ten hold roughly 20%.

The sample holds many counts of this clonotype. The chain carries TRBV11-2 and TRBJ1-3; D perhaps matches TRBD1 (5 bases). The origin of this receptor is a female donor with Graves disease. This specimen consisted of peripheral blood mononuclear cells (PBMCs), obtained at new diagnosis, from a patient treated with antithyroid drugs. The CDR3 bases are TGTGCCAGCAGCTTGCCGGGACCAACTGGAAACACCATATATTTT. As protein: CASSLPGPTGNTIYF.